This entry lists 3 T cell receptor beta chains sequenced from one sample in a study of T cells in Graves' hyperthyroidism and ophthalmopathy. RNA transcripts were the template for amplifying TCR beta CDR3 regions. In the first-round RT-PCR of the TCR CDR3, the HTBI primer set was used. A single record per CDR3 protein comes from TCRdb applying MiXCR to the multiplex PCR reads. The sample consists of hundreds of thousands of distinct CDR3 sequences, more than 14% of them appearing once. The sequenced material came from blood. These receptors all stem from a woman aged 50 to 65 with Graves' ophthalmopathy.

This clonotype was detected ten times or more. The rearrangement uses TRBV28 and TRBJ1-1, with D unresolved. The germline V and J ends were trimmed by 11 bases and 0 bases, with 13 bases remaining between them. This CDR3 comprises 13 residues. Germline V CDR1 and CDR2: MDHEN, SYDVKM. Written as DNA, the CDR3 is TGTGCCTGGAGGACCCATTTGAACACTGAAGCTTTCTTT. Protein: CAWRTHLNTEAFF.

This clonotype was recorded at least ten times. The chain employs TRBV6-2 or TRBV6-3 and TRBJ2-1; D possibly matches TRBD1 or TRBD2 (5 bases each). The CDR3 contains 16 residues. V gave up 8 bases and J gave up 5 bases, with 22 bases separating them. Germline lookup yields CDR1 MNHEY and CDR2 SVGEGT. The CDR3 DNA is TGTGCCAGCCTACGGGACCGAAGGTTATGGGACAATGAGCAGTTCTTC. Amino acids: CASLRDRRLWDNEQFF.

Comments on this clonotype: Sequence at one end of the junction differs from germline and may be a read error. J is TRBJ1-2 and V is TRBV7-2; 8 bases are a match to TRBD1. Per germline, CDR1 SGHTA and CDR2 FQGNSA. The length of the CDR3 is 15 residues. CDR3 sequence: CAGSPYGQGGNGYTF. CDR3 coding DNA: TGTGCCGGCAGCCCATACGGACAGGGTGGCAATGGCTACACCTTC.